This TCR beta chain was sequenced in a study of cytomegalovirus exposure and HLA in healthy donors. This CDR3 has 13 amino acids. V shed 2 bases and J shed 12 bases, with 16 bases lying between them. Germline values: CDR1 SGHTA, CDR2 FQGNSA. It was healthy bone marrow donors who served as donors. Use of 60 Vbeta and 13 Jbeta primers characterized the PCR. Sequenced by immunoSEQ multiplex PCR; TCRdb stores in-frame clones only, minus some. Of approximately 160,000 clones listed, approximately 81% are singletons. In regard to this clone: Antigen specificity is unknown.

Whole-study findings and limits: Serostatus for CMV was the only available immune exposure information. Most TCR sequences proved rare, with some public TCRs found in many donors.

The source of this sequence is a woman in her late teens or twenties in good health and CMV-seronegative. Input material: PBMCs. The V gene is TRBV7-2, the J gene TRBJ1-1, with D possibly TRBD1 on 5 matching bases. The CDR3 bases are TGTGCCAGCAGCTTACGACAGCCTACTGGAACTTTCTTT. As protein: CASSLRQPTGTFF.